Following are 5 T cell receptor beta chains from one sample sequenced in a study of identical twins. Each CDR3 protein is one row after TCRdb ran MiXCR on the 5' RACE reads. The sample consists of 350,000 or so distinct CDR3 sequences, about 12% of them appearing once. This sample was also put to use in a study of yellow fever vaccine responses in identical twins.

The sample was CD8+ T cells sorted from blood. The receptors were sampled from a woman aged 18-30 years in good health.

This chain uses TRBV12-3 or TRBV12-4 with TRBJ2-7; 9 nucleotides match TRBD2. J was trimmed by 3 bases and V by 4 bases; bases with no gene match: 13. CDR3 length: 17 residues. CDR3 protein: CASSSGTSRRLGYEQYF. CDR3 sequence (DNA): TGTGCCAGCAGTTCGGGGACTAGCCGGAGGTTAGGCTACGAGCAGTACTTC.

This clonotype was found a few times. The chain uses TRBV28 and TRBJ2-7; TRBD1 matches at 8 bases. CDR3 size: 15 residues. The V and J ends lost 4 bases and 5 bases, in that order; junction bases with no gene match: 10. In germline, CDR1 is MDHEN, CDR2 SYDVKM. This CDR3 is CASSSDRDRKDEQYF. DNA of the CDR3: TGTGCCAGCAGTTCCGATAGGGACAGGAAGGACGAGCAGTACTTC.

This clonotype was detected ten times or more. The rearrangement joins TRBV7-6 to TRBJ1-1; no clear D. Germline V gene data show CDR1 as SGHVS and CDR2 as FNYEAQ. The CDR3 is 13 amino acids. V was clipped by 5 bases and J by 4 bases, with 11 bases between them. CDR3 amino acids: CASSPRGRTEAFF. The CDR3 DNA is TGTGCCAGCAGCCCTCGAGGGCGCACTGAAGCTTTCTTT. The entire variable domain, with the rest obtained from reference TRBV7-6 and TRBJ1-1, is as follows: GAGVSQSPRYKVTKRGQDVALRCDPISGHVSLYWYRQALGQGPEFLTYFNYEAQQDKSGLPNDRFSAERPEGSISTLTIQRTEQRDSAMYRCASSPRGRTEAFFGQGTRLTVV.

V and J are TRBV12-3 or TRBV12-4 and TRBJ2-3; 8 bases align to TRBD2. The length of the CDR3 is 17 residues. V lost 4 bases to trimming and J lost 1 base; unmatched junction nucleotides: 10. CDR3 sequence reads: CASSCGELADCTDTQYF. The CDR3 nucleotides are TGTGCCAGCAGTTGTGGGGAACTAGCGGACTGCACAGATACGCAGTATTTT.

The V gene is TRBV3-1, the J gene TRBJ2-3; TRBD2 matches at 9 bases. The CDR3 totals 19 residues. Trimming cost V 0 bases and J 5 bases; bases outside gene matches: 15. From germline, CDR1 is LGHDT and CDR2 YNNKEL (reference sequence). CDR3 sequence reads: CASSQDLTSGDPRGDTQYF. CDR3 DNA sequence: TGTGCCAGCAGCCAAGATCTGACTAGCGGAGACCCTAGGGGAGATACGCAGTATTTT.